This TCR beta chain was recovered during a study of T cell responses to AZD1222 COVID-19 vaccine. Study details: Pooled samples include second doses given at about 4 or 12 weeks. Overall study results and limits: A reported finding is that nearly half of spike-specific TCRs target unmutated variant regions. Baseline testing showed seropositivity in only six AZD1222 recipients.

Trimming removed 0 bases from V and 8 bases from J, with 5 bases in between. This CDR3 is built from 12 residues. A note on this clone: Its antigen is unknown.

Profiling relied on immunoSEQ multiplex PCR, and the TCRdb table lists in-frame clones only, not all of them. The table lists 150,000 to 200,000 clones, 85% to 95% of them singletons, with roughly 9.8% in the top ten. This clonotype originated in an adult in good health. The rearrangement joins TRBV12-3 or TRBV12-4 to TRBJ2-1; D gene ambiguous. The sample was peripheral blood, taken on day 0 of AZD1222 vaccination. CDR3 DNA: TGTGCCAGCAGTTTAGCTATCGATGAGCAGTTCTTC. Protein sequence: CASSLAIDEQFF.